This T cell receptor (beta chain) was sequenced during a study of immune heterogeneity within non-small cell lung tumors. General study results and limits: Recurring identical dominant CDR3 beta clonotypes were observed across tumor sites within a patient, together with site-unique high-frequency clones.

Amplification of TCR beta CDR3 was performed by multiplex PCR with 32 V and 13 J primers. Each CDR3 protein is one row after TCRdb ran MiXCR on the multiplex PCR reads. The table records roughly 13,000 distinct CDR3 sequences, under 30% of them present only once. This clonotype was seen at least ten times. Antigen: not known. Per sample, about 0.55 ug of bulk tumor genomic DNA was the template used. Taken during surgery, several biopsies per primary tumor were spaced as far apart as possible within the tumor mass. Undergoing curative surgery were patients whose non-small cell lung cancer was untreated and newly diagnosed. This clonotype originated in a man aged 50 to 59 with non-small cell lung cancer. Material for sequencing was lung tumor tissue.

The CDR3: CASRETTSSYNSPLHF. The CDR3, as DNA: TGTGCCAGCCGAGAAACAACGAGCTCCTATAATTCACCCCTCCACTTT. The rearrangement uses TRBV19 and TRBJ1-6, with D hard to call. The CDR3 covers 16 residues. The germline V gene encodes CDR1 LNHDA and CDR2 SQIVND (reference sequence). Between the trimmed V and J ends, which lost 9 bases and 0 bases, there was a span of 15 bases.